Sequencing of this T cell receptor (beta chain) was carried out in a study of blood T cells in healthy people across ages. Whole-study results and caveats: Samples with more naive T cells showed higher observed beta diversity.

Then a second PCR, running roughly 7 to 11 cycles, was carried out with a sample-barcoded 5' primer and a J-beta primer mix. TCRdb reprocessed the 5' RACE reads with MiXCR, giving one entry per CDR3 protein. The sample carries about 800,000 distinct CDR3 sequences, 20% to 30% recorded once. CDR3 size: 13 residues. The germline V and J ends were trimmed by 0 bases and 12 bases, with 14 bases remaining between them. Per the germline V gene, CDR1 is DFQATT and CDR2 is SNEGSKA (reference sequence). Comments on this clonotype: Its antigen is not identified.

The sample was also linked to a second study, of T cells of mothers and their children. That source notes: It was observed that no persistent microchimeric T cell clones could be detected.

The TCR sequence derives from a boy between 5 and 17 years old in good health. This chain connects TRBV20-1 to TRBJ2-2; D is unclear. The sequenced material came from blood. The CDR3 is CSARDFKGSKLFF. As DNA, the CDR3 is TGCAGTGCTAGAGATTTTAAGGGAAGTAAGCTGTTTTTT.